The sequence of this T cell receptor (beta chain) was determined in a study of memory CD4+ T cells and cytomegalovirus serostatus. The sort gate was single viable CD3+CD4+CD8-CD45RO+ cells for memory CD4+ T cells. The CDR3 has 14 residues. The germline gives CDR1 SGHNT, CDR2 YENEEA. The V end was cut by 0 bases, the J end by 7 bases, with 13 bases between. The method was immunoSEQ multiplex PCR; TCRdb's version includes in-frame clones alone and lacks a portion of them. The data hold roughly 84,000 clones, with about 85% observed a single time. This TCR was recovered from an adult in good health and CMV-seronegative. This chain uses TRBV11-3 with TRBJ2-7; D is unclear. The sample consisted of memory CD4+ T cells from blood. CDR3 residues: CASSLDVTSSEQYF. The CDR3 DNA sequence: TGTGCCAGCAGCTTAGATGTGACGAGTTCGGAGCAGTACTTC.